Sequencing of this T cell receptor beta chain was carried out in a study of cytomegalovirus exposure and HLA in healthy donors. Study conclusions and caveats: Of the V segments, some could not be distinguished, including TRBV6-2 and TRBV6-3, and were excluded. Later analysis identified a missense DCLRE1C variant that was linked to TCR beta V- and J-gene trimming.

The study ran its PCR with 60 Vbeta and 13 Jbeta primers. Repertoires were generated with immunoSEQ multiplex PCR, while TCRdb's copy carries only in-frame clones and drops some. The sample has 90,000 or so clones, over 75% seen once. Details on this clone: Its antigen is not known.

Healthy people donating bone marrow made up the donors. This CDR3 spans 13 amino acids. Germline V gives CDR1 SGHNT, CDR2 YYREEE (reference sequence). Trimming cost V 1 base and J 6 bases, with 9 bases left between them. The TCR comes from a female donor in good health and CMV-seronegative. The chain carries TRBV5-4 and TRBJ2-3; perhaps TRBD1 as D (6 bases). Sequenced material: PBMCs. Written as DNA, the CDR3 is TGTGCCAGCAGCTTGTTGCAGGGGGATACGCAGTATTTT. Residues: CASSLLQGDTQYF.